The sequence of this T cell receptor beta chain was determined in a study of shared clonotypes between healthy human individuals. Study as a whole: Plates per donor: three CD4 naive, three CD4 memory, two CD8 naive, one CD8 memory.

Naive CD8 cells lacked CD45RO, underwent positive selection for CCR7 and left out terminally differentiated effector memory CD45RA+ cells. All of the donors resided in Nashville, Tennessee, and each was a Caucasian adult. Findings and caveats of the study: Non-shared clonotypes showed lower generation probabilities than clonotypes common to all four donors.

There are 17 residues in the CDR3. Trimming pared 0 bases from V and 3 bases from J, leaving 18 bases between. Germline-derived CDR1 and CDR2 are SGHAT and FQNNGV. Approximately 210 ng DNA, approximately 30,000 T cell genomes, went into each sorted-subset replicate PCR. Assay: immunoSEQ multiplex PCR; the TCRdb copy retains only in-frame clones and omits some. This sample has 2 million to 2.5 million clones; just under 95% occur once, and the top ten carry roughly 1%. A word on this clone: Its target is not known.

V is TRBV11-2 and J is TRBJ2-7; D is perhaps TRBD1 or TRBD2 (7 bases each). The receptor was isolated from a man between 18 and 35 years old in good health. The sample comprised naive CD8+ T cells sorted from blood. The CDR3 DNA reads as TGTGCCAGCAGCTTAGACGGGGGGCCGGGACAGTTCTACGAGCAGTACTTC. This encodes CASSLDGGPGQFYEQYF.